These 29 T cell receptor beta chains were sequenced from one sample in a study of CD8+CD57+ T cells in acquired aplastic anemia. TCR beta VDJ and CDR3 were profiled, and genomic DNA was the template. TCRdb re-derived calls from the reads in MiXCR, one entry per CDR3 protein. The table shows more than 150,000 distinct CDR3 sequences, with under 55% occurring only once. The source material was sorted CD4+, CD8+, or CD8+CD57+ T cells (not recorded which) from PBMCs. These receptors were taken from a human donor in good health.

The table lists this clonotype with many counts. This rearrangement joins TRBV7-2 to TRBJ2-7; D not resolved. The CDR3 consists of 13 residues. Germline-derived CDR1 and CDR2 are SGHTA and FQGNSA. V was shortened by 1 base and J by 3 bases, with 7 bases between the two germline ends. CDR3 amino acids: CASSLVNFYEQYF. The CDR3 DNA reads as TGTGCCAGCAGCTTAGTAAACTTCTACGAGCAGTACTTC.

This clonotype has at least ten counts. The chain links TRBV29-1 to TRBJ1-1; no clear D gene. The germline V and J ends were trimmed by 2 bases and 1 base, with 8 bases remaining between them. The CDR3 totals 13 residues. Germline CDR1 SQVTM, CDR2 ANQGSEA. DNA of the CDR3: TGCAGCGTTGAAACGCGACAGAACACTGAAGCTTTCTTT. It translates to CSVETRQNTEAFF. Variable domain in full (rest from reference TRBV29-1 and TRBJ1-1): SAVISQKPSRDICQRGTSLTIQCQVDSQVTMMFWYRQQPGQSLTLIATANQGSEATYESGFVIDKFPISRPNLTFSTLTVSNMSPEDSSIYLCSVETRQNTEAFFGQGTRLTVV.

This clonotype was observed at least ten times. The V and J genes are TRBV19 and TRBJ2-3, with D perhaps TRBD2 (6 bases). Trimming took off 7 bases at V and 4 bases at J, with 15 bases between the two ends. The CDR3 is 14 residues long. The V gene's germline CDR1 is LNHDA and CDR2 SQIVND (reference sequence). CDR3: CASKVTGGSDTQYF. CDR3 in DNA: TGTGCCAGTAAGGTCACAGGAGGGTCAGATACGCAGTATTTT.

At least ten counts were recorded for this clonotype. The rearrangement links TRBV7-9 to TRBJ1-2; tentatively, D is TRBD1 (6 bases). The V gene's germline CDR1 is SEHNR and CDR2 FQNEAQ (reference sequence). The CDR3 sequence is 13 residues long. V dropped 3 bases and J dropped 5 bases, with 10 bases sitting between them. In DNA, the CDR3 is TGTGCCAGCAGCTTCGGGGGCGGGTATGGCTACACCTTC. This gives the protein CASSFGGGYGYTF.

This clonotype has only one observation. The chain uses TRBV24-1 and TRBJ2-1, with 9 bases fitting TRBD1. Germline V CDR1 and CDR2: KGHDR, SFDVKD. Unmatched junction bases numbered 6, after V lost 3 bases and J lost 4 bases. The CDR3 extends over 16 amino acids. CDR3: CATSDIPGQGYNEQFF. CDR3 DNA sequence: TGTGCCACCAGTGATATCCCGGGACAGGGTTACAATGAGCAGTTCTTC.

This clonotype was detected only a few times. The J gene is TRBJ1-5, the V gene TRBV7-3; D ambiguous. CDR3 length equals 13 residues. Germline V gene data show CDR1 as SGHTA and CDR2 as FQGTGA. Trimming left V 7 bases short and J 3 bases short, with 10 bases between. The CDR3 DNA is TGTGCCAGCATGGGAGGGTACAATCAGCCCCAGCATTTT. This encodes CASMGGYNQPQHF.

This clonotype was counted many times. This chain connects TRBV7-6 to TRBJ2-3; D is uncertain. The ends were cut back, 1 base at V and 2 bases at J, with 4 bases in the middle. Germline V gene sequence: CDR1 SGHVS, CDR2 FNYEAQ. The CDR3 covers 13 residues. This chain's CDR3 is CASSLGITDTQYF. DNA of the CDR3: TGTGCCAGCAGCTTAGGTATCACAGATACGCAGTATTTT.

Note on this clonotype: A much larger clone lies one base from this, so it may be a read error. The CDR3 ends on some other residue instead of the conserved phenylalanine or tryptophan, so this is likely a read error. V gene TRBV2 combines with J gene TRBJ2-5, with no clear D. Germline values: CDR1 SNHLY, CDR2 FYNNEI. This CDR3 has 15 residues. Trimming left V 5 bases short and J 2 bases short, with 15 bases between. The CDR3 reads CASSFEGPAQETQYS. DNA of the CDR3: TGTGCCAGCAGTTTCGAAGGTCCGGCTCAAGAGACCCAGTACTCC.

The chain combines TRBV2 with TRBJ2-3; 10 bases agree with TRBD2. The CDR3 sequence is 15 residues long. Per the germline V gene, CDR1 is SNHLY and CDR2 is FYNNEI. Trimming cost V 6 bases and J 2 bases; bases outside gene matches: 5. The CDR3 nucleotides read TGTGCCAGCAGCGTTAGCGGGAGGTTCACAGATACGCAGTATTTT. This sequence encodes CASSVSGRFTDTQYF. Based on the CDR3 plus reference TRBV2 and TRBJ2-3, the full variable domain is EPEVTQTPSHQVTQMGQEVILRCVPISNHLYFYWYRQILGQKVEFLVSFYNNEISEKSEIFDDQFSVERPDGSNFTLKIRSTKLEDSAMYFCASSVSGRFTDTQYFGPGTRLTVL.

Details on this clonotype: The junction departs from germline at one end; a sequencing error may be responsible. This rearrangement joins TRBV19 to TRBJ2-5; D unresolved. Germline V gene lookup returns CDR1 LNHDA and CDR2 SQIVND (reference sequence). The CDR3 runs 13 residues. The CDR3 nucleotides are TGTGCCAGTAGGGGGAATTACCAAGAGGCCCAGTACTTC. It encodes CASRGNYQEAQYF.

This sequence joins TRBV20-1 and TRBJ1-4; weak D call: TRBD1 (5 bases). The CDR3 is 15 amino acids. V lost 3 bases, J lost 10 bases, and 21 bases lay in between. Germline-derived CDR1 and CDR2 are DFQATT and SNEGSKA (reference sequence). CDR3 nucleotides: TGCAGTGCTAGCCTTCAGCGGGGGAGGGCTGGAAAACTGTTTTTT. Translated, it gives CSASLQRGRAGKLFF.

The V call is TRBV5-4, the J call TRBJ2-5; D call uncertain. The V and J ends lost 0 bases and 0 bases respectively, with 30 bases between them. CDR3 length: 22 residues. Germline V lookup: CDR1 SGHNT, CDR2 YYREEE (reference sequence). CDR3 sequence reads: CASSLAWFTRKTQRADQETQYF. The CDR3 bases are TGTGCCAGCAGCTTGGCCTGGTTCACCCGGAAGACTCAGCGAGCAGACCAAGAGACCCAGTACTTC.

The chain carries TRBV25-1 and TRBJ2-7; D is perhaps TRBD1 (5 bases). The ends were cut back, 2 bases at V and 1 base at J, with 9 bases in the middle. Germline CDR1 and CDR2: MGHDK and SYGVNS. This CDR3 is built from 14 residues. CDR3 residues: CASSEMAGSYEQYF. The CDR3 nucleotides read TGTGCCAGCAGTGAAATGGCAGGGTCCTACGAGCAGTACTTC.

J is TRBJ2-1 and V is TRBV15; 14 bases line up with TRBD2. V was clipped by 6 bases and J by 7 bases; unmatched bases: 11. The CDR3 sequence is 17 residues long. Germline CDR1 reads LNHNV; CDR2 reads YYDKDF (reference sequence). The CDR3 here is CATRLTTSGRARNEQFF. CDR3 bases: TGTGCCACCAGACTGACGACTAGCGGGAGGGCCCGTAATGAGCAGTTCTTC.

In its sample, this clonotype was seen many times. The rearrangement joins TRBV4-1 to TRBJ2-5; maybe TRBD2 (6 bases). Between the trimmed V and J ends, which lost 2 bases and 5 bases, there was a span of 15 bases. The CDR3 length is 15 residues. In germline, CDR1 is MGHRA, CDR2 YSYEKL. The CDR3 DNA sequence: TGCGCCAGCAGCCAACTAGGACTATTTAGGGAGACCCAGTACTTC. It translates to CASSQLGLFRETQYF.

The V call is TRBV19, the J call TRBJ1-4; 8 bases agree with TRBD1. V was clipped by 5 bases and J by 6 bases; unmatched bases: 2. CDR1 is LNHDA and CDR2 is SQIVND in the germline V gene (reference sequence). CDR3 length: 13 amino acids. The CDR3: CASSPGGDEKLFF. Here the CDR3 DNA reads TGTGCCAGTAGTCCAGGGGGCGATGAAAAACTGTTTTTT.

This clonotype came up many times. This chain connects TRBV20-1 to TRBJ2-1; D perhaps matches TRBD2 (6 bases). Germline V lookup: CDR1 DFQATT, CDR2 SNEGSKA (reference sequence). The V end lost 1 base, the J end lost 0 bases, and 13 bases lay between the germline ends. This CDR3 region has 16 residues. In DNA, the CDR3 is TGCAGTGCTAGAGTTTGGGCGGGGAGCTCCTACAATGAGCAGTTCTTC. Protein product: CSARVWAGSSYNEQFF.

This clonotype was counted only a few times. The rearrangement joins TRBV10-3 to TRBJ2-1; D uncertain. V lost 7 bases, J lost 6 bases, and 13 bases lay in between. Germline values: CDR1 ENHRY, CDR2 SYGVKD. The CDR3 spans 13 residues. CDR3 nucleotides: TGTGCCATCAATCAAGGGTTTGTCAATGAGCAGTTCTTC. The encoded protein is CAINQGFVNEQFF.

The chain has TRBV7-9 and TRBJ2-7; D unclear. This CDR3 contains 14 residues. Deletions cut 5 bases from V and 2 bases from J, with 13 bases between. Germline CDR1 and CDR2: SEHNR and FQNEAQ (reference sequence). The DNA for the CDR3 is TGTGCCAGCAGCCCAGGATCTAACCCCTACGAGCAGTACTTC. Amino acid sequence: CASSPGSNPYEQYF.

In this sample, this clonotype turned up many times. The chain has TRBV7-2 and TRBJ2-7; 7 bases are shared with TRBD2. The CDR3 totals 15 residues. The germline gives CDR1 SGHTA, CDR2 FQGNSA. The ends lost 5 bases at V and 2 bases at J; junction bases unmatched: 9. CDR3 loop: CASSPRLARPYEQYF. The CDR3 nucleotides are TGTGCCAGCAGCCCCCGACTAGCCCGACCCTACGAGCAGTACTTC.

The chain uses TRBV27 and TRBJ2-1, with 12 bases identical to TRBD2. Trimming took 9 bases from V and 5 from J; bases not matched to a gene: 5. CDR3 length: 14 residues. Germline loops: CDR1 MNHEY, CDR2 SMNVEV (reference sequence). CDR3 nucleotide sequence: TGTGCCAGTACCGGACTAGCGGGGAACAATGAGCAGTTCTTC. This gives the protein CASTGLAGNNEQFF.

This rearrangement joins TRBV10-2 to TRBJ2-3; 10 nucleotides match TRBD2. This CDR3 has 15 residues. With V trimmed by 2 bases and J by 6 bases, 5 bases remained unmatched. From germline, CDR1 is WSHSY and CDR2 SAAADI. CDR3 loop: CASSERSSGSDTQYF. The CDR3 DNA reads as TGCGCCAGCAGTGAGCGGTCTAGCGGGAGTGATACGCAGTATTTT.

The sample holds a few counts of this clonotype. V and J are TRBV27 and TRBJ1-1, with D tentatively TRBD1 (5 bases). CDR3 size: 14 residues. The V end lost 6 bases, the J end lost 1 base, and 12 bases lay between the germline ends. Germline CDR1 is MNHEY and CDR2 is SMNVEV (reference sequence). The CDR3 protein is CASRGGTRNTEAFF. CDR3 DNA: TGTGCCAGCAGGGGGGGAACACGGAACACTGAAGCTTTCTTT.

Of note for this clonotype: Just one base apart from a much larger clone, this may be a read error. V and J are TRBV20-1 and TRBJ2-1; D may match TRBD1 or TRBD2 (7 bases each). Germline-derived CDR1 and CDR2 are DFQATT and SNEGSKA (reference sequence). The CDR3 spans 18 residues. Deletions cut 0 bases from V and 0 bases from J, with 18 bases between. The CDR3 reads CSARDRGGGASSYNEQFF. Here the CDR3 DNA reads TGCAGTGCTAGAGACAGGGGGGGCGGGGCAAGCTCCTACAATGAGCAGTTCTTC.

In regard to this clonotype: Relative to the germline gene, one junction end is altered; a read error may explain this. The chain is built from TRBV5-1 and TRBJ2-2, with D tentatively TRBD2 (6 bases). The CDR3 sequence is 14 residues long. From germline, CDR1 is SGHRS and CDR2 YFSETQ. The CDR3 DNA follows: TGCGCCAGCAGCTTGGAACCGAGCACCGGGGGGCTGTTTTTT. This encodes CASSLEPSTGGLFF.

This chain connects TRBV4-3 to TRBJ1-1; tentative D call: TRBD1 (5 bases). The CDR3 is 14 amino acids. Per germline, CDR1 LGHNA and CDR2 YSLEER. V lost 5 bases to trimming and J lost 3 bases, with 13 bases between them. The CDR3 is CASSLAGRDTEAFF. The CDR3 nucleotides are TGCGCCAGCAGCTTGGCGGGCAGGGACACTGAAGCTTTCTTT.

This clonotype was seen ten or more times. The CDR3 nucleotides read TGTGCCAGCAAAGGACAAAAGAATCAGCCCCAGCATTTT. This sequence encodes CASKGQKNQPQHF. The gene calls are TRBV2 and TRBJ1-5; the D gene is possibly TRBD1 (5 bases). CDR1 SNHLY and CDR2 FYNNEI come from the germline V gene. V lost 7 bases and J 4 bases, leaving 11 bases between the germline ends. The CDR3 totals 13 residues.

In the case of this clonotype: A much larger clonotype is one base distant, so this may be a read error. The chain carries TRBV11-2 and TRBJ2-1, with TRBD2 as a possible D gene (6 bases). V was trimmed by 5 bases and J by 6 bases, leaving 17 bases between them. CDR3 length equals 15 residues. The V gene's germline CDR1 is SGHAT and CDR2 FQNNGV. Here the CDR3 reads CASSPQRVRCNEQFF. The CDR3 nucleotides are TGTGCCAGCAGCCCCCAGCGGGTTCGGTGCAATGAGCAGTTCTTC.

There are many counts of this clonotype. This rearrangement joins TRBV11-3 to TRBJ2-5, with TRBD1 matching over 7 bases. The germline V gene encodes CDR1 SGHNT and CDR2 YENEEA. Losses at the gene ends were 1 base for V and 3 bases for J; bases not matched to a gene: 2. CDR3 size: 14 residues. CDR3 in DNA: TGTGCCAGCAGCTTAGTAACAGGGGAAGAGACCCAGTACTTC. Translation: CASSLVTGEETQYF.